This section outlines one TCR beta chain sequence together with its context. The antigen it recognizes is unknown. No much larger clone is present one base from it, and per-base qualities are unavailable. The cysteine opens and the phenylalanine closes a CDR3 of 9 amino acids. The retained sequence is limited to the CDR3, 27 bases, with the frame set at the first base. V is pared back by 9 bases and J by 4 bases, with 4 bases lying between the germline termini. Taken from the germline V gene, the CDR1 and CDR2 loops are MDHEN and SYDVKM. The method was the immunoSEQ multiplex PCR assay. TCRdb limited this immuneACCESS table to in-frame rearrangements with V and J called. A share of clones is missing; checked studies link under half to unresolved V genes, and the rest is unexplained. The sample table holds about 15,000 clones, of which under 80% were seen once. The ten largest clones add up to approximately 1.3% of the sample.

These data belong to a study of chemoradiotherapy in HPV16-positive cancers (dated 2022 in TCRdb). Study-wide context: Candidate HPV-specific T-cell clones and common TCR motifs were defined through functional T-cell assays on cells from a couple of HPV16-positive patients. The study asked whether T-cell immunity to the HPV oncoproteins E6 and E7 changes during chemoradiotherapy and whether this immunity affects survival. The candidate HPV-specific TCRs and motifs were then tracked in TCR repertoires from around 86 patients with HPV-related cancers. Overall study outcomes, separate from this receptor: The survival association was reported for HPV16-positive patients, and the functional definition of HPV-specific T cells was derived from only a couple of HPV16-positive patients. Expansion of candidate HPV-specific clones and E7-related TCR motifs was observed in the tumor microenvironment during treatment, whereas no such expansion was observed for non-HPV-specific T cells. Among HPV16-positive patients, expansion of HPV-responsive T cells during chemoradiotherapy was associated with better recurrence-free survival.

Because repertoires were sampled repeatedly during chemoradiotherapy, clonal expansion in the tumor microenvironment could be followed. The sample here was taken from a patient who underwent chemoradiotherapy. This receptor was identified in a human donor with HPV-associated anogenital cancer. Rearrangement joined TRBV28 to TRBJ2-7; the D gene cannot be named for sure. The CDR3 region has the sequence CASGYEQYF. The sequenced DNA is TGTGCCAGTGGTTACGAGCAGTACTTC.